This T cell receptor beta chain was captured in a study of T-cell memory formation after mild COVID-19. MiXCR, run by TCRdb on the 5' RACE reads, gives a single entry per CDR3 protein. This table has approximately 350,000 distinct CDR3 sequences, 10% to 15% appearing once. The V gene's germline CDR1 is SGHDT and CDR2 YYEEEE. The CDR3 is 12 residues long. The V end lost 3 bases, the J end lost 6 bases, and 10 bases lay between the germline ends. V and J are TRBV5-6 and TRBJ2-7; possibly TRBD1 for D (6 bases). This receptor was obtained from a man aged 18-30 years who had mild COVID-19 (a few samples of this study predate the infection). Cell type and time point are not known. Sequenced input: PBMCs or a T cell subset sorted from them (not recorded which). The CDR3 DNA sequence: TGTGCCAGCAGCTATTACAGGGCCGAGCAGTACTTC. Translation: CASSYYRAEQYF.